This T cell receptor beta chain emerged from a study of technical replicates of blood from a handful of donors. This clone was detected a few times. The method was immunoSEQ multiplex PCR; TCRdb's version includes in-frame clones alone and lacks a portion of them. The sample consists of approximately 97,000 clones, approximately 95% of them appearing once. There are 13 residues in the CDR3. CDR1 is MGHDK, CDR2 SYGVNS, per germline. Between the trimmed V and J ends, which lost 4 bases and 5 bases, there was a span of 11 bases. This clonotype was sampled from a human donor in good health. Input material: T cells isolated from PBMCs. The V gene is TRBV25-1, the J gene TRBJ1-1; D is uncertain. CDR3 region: CASSVTVWTEAFF. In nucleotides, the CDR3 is TGTGCCAGCAGTGTGACTGTATGGACTGAAGCTTTCTTT.